This TCR beta chain appears in the sequencing data of a study of control samples from healthy donors and cancer patients. Profiled with immunoSEQ multiplex PCR; TCRdb holds only in-frame clones, not every one. The table lists about 69,000 clones, about 80% of them singletons. Germline V CDR1 and CDR2: LNHDA, SQIVND (reference sequence). V lost 3 bases to trimming and J lost 0 bases, with 6 bases between them. CDR3 size: 13 residues. Sequencing was done on a sample of PBMCs. This TCR came from a woman aged 45-59 years with lung cancer. The J gene is TRBJ2-7, the V gene TRBV19; unclear D gene. CDR3 in amino acids: CASSIQFSYEQYF. The CDR3 DNA is TGTGCCAGTAGTATCCAGTTCTCCTACGAGCAGTACTTC.